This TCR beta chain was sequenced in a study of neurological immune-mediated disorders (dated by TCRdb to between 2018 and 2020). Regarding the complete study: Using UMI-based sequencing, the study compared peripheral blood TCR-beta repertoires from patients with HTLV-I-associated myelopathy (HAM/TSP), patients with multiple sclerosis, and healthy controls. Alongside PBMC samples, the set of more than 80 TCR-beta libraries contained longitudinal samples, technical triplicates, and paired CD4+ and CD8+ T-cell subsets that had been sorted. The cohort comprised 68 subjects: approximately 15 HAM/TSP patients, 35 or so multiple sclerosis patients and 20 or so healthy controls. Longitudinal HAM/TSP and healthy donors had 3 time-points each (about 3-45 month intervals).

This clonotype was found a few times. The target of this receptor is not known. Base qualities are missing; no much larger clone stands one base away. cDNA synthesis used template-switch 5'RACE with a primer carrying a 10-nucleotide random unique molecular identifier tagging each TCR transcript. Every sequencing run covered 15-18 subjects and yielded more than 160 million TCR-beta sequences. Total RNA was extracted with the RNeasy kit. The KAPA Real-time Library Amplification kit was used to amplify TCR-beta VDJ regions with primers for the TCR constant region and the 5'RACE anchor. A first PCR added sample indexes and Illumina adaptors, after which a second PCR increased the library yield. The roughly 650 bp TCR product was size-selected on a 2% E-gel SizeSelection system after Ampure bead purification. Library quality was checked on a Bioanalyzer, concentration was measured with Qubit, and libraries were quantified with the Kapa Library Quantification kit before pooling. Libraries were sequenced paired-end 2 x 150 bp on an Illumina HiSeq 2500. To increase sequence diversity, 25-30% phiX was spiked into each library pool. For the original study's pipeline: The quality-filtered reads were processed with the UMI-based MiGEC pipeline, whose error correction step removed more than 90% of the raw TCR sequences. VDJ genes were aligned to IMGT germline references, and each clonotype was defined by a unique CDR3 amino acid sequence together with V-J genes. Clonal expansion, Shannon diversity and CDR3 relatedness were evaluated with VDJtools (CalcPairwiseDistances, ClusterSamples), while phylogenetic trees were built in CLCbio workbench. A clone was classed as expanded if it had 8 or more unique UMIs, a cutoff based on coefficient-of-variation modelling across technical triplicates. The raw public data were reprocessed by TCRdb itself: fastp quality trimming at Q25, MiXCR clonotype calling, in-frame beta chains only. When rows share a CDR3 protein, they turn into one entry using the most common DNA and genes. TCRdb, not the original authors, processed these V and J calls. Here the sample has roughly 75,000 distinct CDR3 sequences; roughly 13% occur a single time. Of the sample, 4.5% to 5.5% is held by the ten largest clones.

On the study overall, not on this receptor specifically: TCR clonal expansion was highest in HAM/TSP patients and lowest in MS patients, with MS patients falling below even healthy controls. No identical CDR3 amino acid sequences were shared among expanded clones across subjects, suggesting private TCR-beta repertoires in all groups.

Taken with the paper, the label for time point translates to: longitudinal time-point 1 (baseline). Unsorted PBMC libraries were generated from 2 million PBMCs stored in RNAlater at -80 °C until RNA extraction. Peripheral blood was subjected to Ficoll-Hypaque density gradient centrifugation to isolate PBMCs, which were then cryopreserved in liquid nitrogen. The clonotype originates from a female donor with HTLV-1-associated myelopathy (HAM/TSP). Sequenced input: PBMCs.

The DNA sequence is given as TGCAGTGCCGCGTTGGCGGGGGGCCAAGAGACCCAGTACTTC. This gives the protein CSAALAGGQETQYF. The sequence joins TRBV20-1 to TRBJ2-5, with TRBD2 matching 8 junction bases. V is trimmed back by 6 bases and J by 1 base, and the junction contains 7 bases that no gene match accounts for. CDR1 and CDR2 are read off the germline V gene (reference sequence) as DFQATT and SNEGSKA. The CDR3 goes from the cysteine to the phenylalanine over 14 residues. Only the CDR3 DNA is retained, 42 bases long and in frame from the first base.